This T cell receptor beta chain was sequenced during a study of blood T cell repertoires in COVID-19. Sequencing was performed with immunoSEQ multiplex PCR; in TCRdb, only in-frame clones are kept and a portion is missing. This table has about 180,000 clones, 80% appearing once. This clone showed up just once. The receptor was isolated from a man in his 60s who had been exposed to COVID-19. The sequenced sample was PBMCs or T cells enriched from blood (not recorded which).

The CDR3 spells CASSYWDRGSSQPQHF. The DNA of the CDR3 is TGTGCCAGCAGCTACTGGGACAGGGGCTCGAGTCAGCCCCAGCATTTT. The chain links TRBV7-2 to TRBJ1-5; 10 positions match TRBD1. The trim removed 4 bases at V and 6 bases at J, leaving 9 bases unmatched. CDR1 is SGHTA and CDR2 is FQGNSA in the germline V gene. This CDR3 is built from 16 residues.